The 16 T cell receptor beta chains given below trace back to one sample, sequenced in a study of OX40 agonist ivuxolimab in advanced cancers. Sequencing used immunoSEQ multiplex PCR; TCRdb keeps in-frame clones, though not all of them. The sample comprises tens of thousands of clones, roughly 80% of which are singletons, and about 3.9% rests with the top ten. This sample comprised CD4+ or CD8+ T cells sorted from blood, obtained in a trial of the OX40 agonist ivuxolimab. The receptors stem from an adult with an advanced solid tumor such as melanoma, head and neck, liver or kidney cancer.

Written as DNA, the CDR3 is TGTGCCAGCAGCTTAATGGCAGGTTATTCACCCCTCCACTTT. Translated: CASSLMAGYSPLHF. The chain is built from TRBV7-8 and TRBJ1-6; no definite D call. Germline lookup yields CDR1 SGHVS and CDR2 FQNEAQ. There are 14 residues in the CDR3. V dropped 2 bases and J dropped 8 bases, with 10 bases sitting between them.

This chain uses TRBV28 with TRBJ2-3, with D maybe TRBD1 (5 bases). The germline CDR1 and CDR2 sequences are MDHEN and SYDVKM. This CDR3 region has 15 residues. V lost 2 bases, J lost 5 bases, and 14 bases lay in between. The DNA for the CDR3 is TGTGCCAGCAGTTTACTCCAGAGTACAGGAGATACGCAGTATTTT. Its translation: CASSLLQSTGDTQYF.

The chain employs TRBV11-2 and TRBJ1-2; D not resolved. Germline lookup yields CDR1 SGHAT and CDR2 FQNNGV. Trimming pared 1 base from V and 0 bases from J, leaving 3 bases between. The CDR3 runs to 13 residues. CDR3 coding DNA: TGTGCCAGCAGCTTAGGCACTAACTATGGCTACACCTTC. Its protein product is CASSLGTNYGYTF. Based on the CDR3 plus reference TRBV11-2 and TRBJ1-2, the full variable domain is EAGVAQSPRYKIIEKRQSVAFWCNPISGHATLYWYQQILGQGPKLLIQFQNNGVVDDSQLPKDRFSAERLKGVDSTLKIQPAKLEDSAVYLCASSLGTNYGYTFGSGTRLTVV.

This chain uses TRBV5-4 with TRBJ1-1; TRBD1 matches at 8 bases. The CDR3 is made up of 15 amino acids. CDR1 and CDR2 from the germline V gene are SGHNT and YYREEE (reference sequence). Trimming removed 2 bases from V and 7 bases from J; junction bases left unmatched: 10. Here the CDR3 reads CASSLRQGTRGEAFF. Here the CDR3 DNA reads TGTGCCAGCAGCTTACGACAGGGGACGCGGGGTGAAGCTTTCTTT.

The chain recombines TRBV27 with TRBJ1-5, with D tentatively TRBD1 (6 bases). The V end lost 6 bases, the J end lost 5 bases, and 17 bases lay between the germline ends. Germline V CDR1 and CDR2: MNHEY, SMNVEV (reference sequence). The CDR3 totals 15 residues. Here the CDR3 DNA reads TGTGCCAGCAGGCCTACCGGGACATCGGATCAGCCCCAGCATTTT. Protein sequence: CASRPTGTSDQPQHF.

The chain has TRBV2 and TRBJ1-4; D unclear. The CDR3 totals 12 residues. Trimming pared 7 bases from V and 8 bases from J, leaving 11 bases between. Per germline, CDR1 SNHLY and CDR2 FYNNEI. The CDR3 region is CASTRNVEKLFF. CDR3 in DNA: TGTGCCAGCACCCGGAATGTGGAAAAACTGTTTTTT.

The CDR3 protein is CASSLLADSPLHF. For the CDR3, the DNA is TGTGCCAGCAGCTTATTGGCGGATTCACCCCTCCACTTT. The V gene is TRBV11-2, the J gene TRBJ1-6; D unclear. The length of the CDR3 is 13 residues. In germline, CDR1 is SGHAT, CDR2 FQNNGV. Trimming cost V 2 bases and J 8 bases, with 7 bases left between them.

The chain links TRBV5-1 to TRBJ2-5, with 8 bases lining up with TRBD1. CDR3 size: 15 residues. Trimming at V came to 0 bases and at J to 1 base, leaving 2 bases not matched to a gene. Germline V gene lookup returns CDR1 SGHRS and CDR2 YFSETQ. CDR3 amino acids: CASSLATGGQETQYF. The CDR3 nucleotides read TGCGCCAGCAGCTTGGCCACAGGGGGCCAAGAGACCCAGTACTTC.

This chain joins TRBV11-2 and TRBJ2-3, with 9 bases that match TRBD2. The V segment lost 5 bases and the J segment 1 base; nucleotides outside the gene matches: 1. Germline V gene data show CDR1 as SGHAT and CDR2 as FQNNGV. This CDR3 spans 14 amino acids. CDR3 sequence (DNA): TGTGCCAGCAGCAGGACTAGCGGCACAGATACGCAGTATTTT. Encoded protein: CASSRTSGTDTQYF.

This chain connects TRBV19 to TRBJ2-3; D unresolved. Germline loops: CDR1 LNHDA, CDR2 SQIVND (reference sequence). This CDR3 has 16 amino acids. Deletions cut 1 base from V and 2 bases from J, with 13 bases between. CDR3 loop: CASSIGRGRDTDTQYF. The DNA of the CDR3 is TGTGCCAGTAGTATAGGTCGCGGCCGAGACACAGATACGCAGTATTTT.

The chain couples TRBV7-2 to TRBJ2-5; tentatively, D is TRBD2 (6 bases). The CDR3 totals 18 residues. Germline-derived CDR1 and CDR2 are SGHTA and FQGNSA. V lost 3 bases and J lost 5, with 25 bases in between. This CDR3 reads CASSFMGAGRGLEETQYF. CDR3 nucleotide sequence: TGTGCCAGCAGCTTTATGGGCGCGGGGCGAGGGTTGGAGGAGACCCAGTACTTC.

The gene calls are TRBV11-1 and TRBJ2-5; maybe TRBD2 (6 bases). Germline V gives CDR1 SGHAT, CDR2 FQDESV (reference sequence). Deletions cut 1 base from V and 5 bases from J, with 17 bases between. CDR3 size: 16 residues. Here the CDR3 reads CASSLGGVSQGETQYF. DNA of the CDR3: TGTGCCAGCAGCTTAGGGGGGGTTAGTCAAGGGGAGACCCAGTACTTC.

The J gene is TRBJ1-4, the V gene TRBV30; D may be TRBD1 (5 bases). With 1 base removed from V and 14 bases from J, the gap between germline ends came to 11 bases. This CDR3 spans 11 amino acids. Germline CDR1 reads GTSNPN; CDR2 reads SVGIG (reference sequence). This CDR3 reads CAWSGGGGLFF. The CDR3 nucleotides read TGTGCCTGGAGTGGCGGGGGGGGGCTGTTTTTT.

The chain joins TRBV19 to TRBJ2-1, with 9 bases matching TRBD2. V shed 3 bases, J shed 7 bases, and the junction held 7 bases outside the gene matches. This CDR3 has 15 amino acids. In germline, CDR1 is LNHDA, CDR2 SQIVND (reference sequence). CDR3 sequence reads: CASSMGRGGPNEQFF. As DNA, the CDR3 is TGTGCCAGTAGTATGGGGCGGGGGGGCCCGAATGAGCAGTTCTTC.

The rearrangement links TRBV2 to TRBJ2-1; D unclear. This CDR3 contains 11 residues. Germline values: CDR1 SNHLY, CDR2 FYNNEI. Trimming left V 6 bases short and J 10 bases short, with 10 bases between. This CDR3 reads CASSSRDEQFF. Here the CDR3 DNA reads TGTGCCAGCAGCTCTAGAGACGAGCAGTTCTTC.

In DNA, the CDR3 is TGTGCCAGCAGCTTAGATGGACAGCGCTCCTACGAGCAGTACTTC. Translating gives CASSLDGQRSYEQYF. This chain links TRBV11-2 with TRBJ2-7; a weak D match, TRBD1 (6 bases). This CDR3 spans 15 amino acids. Trimming took off 0 bases at V and 0 bases at J, with 9 bases between the two ends. Looked up from germline, CDR1 is SGHAT and CDR2 is FQNNGV.